This record concerns one T cell receptor (beta chain) sequence. Only one count was recorded for this clone. It lacks a known antigen. One base away there is no much larger clone; base qualities are not given. This record comes from a study of shared clonotypes between healthy human individuals (dated by TCRdb to 2018 to 2021). With respect to the entire study: The cohort included a few men and a couple of women between 18 and 49 years of age. Each donor's leukapheresis produced roughly between roughly 0.85 and 9.5 billion PBMCs. The study deeply sequenced blood TCR repertoires of about five healthy adults to estimate repertoire size and the extent of clonotype sharing between individuals. For each donor, CD4 naive and CD4 memory were each run on three plates, CD8 naive on two plates, and CD8 memory on one plate. Different laboratories and diverse techniques were used to prepare libraries and sequence TCR repertoires, to increase sequencing depth and limit assay-specific biases. The study at large found these results: The genetic and exposure-history diversity represented was limited by the small number of donors. Even with the large sequencing depth, rarefaction of the sorted-subset datasets indicated that sequencing was incomplete. Pairwise subsampling led to the expectation that sequencing depth would affect the degree of clonotype sharing among donors. Across four donors, approximately 5% of naive CD4, approximately 3.5% of naive CD8, approximately 2.5% of memory CD4, and approximately 0.4% of memory CD8 clonotypes were shared. Higher generation probabilities were observed for clonotypes shared by all four sorted-subset donors than for non-shared clonotypes. Estimated clonotype richness was generally larger for naive than for memory subsets. Sampling was restricted to blood, and TCR repertoires in tissues likely differ from the TCR repertoires found in blood.

Healthy HIV-negative adults with no recently reported acute infections or vaccinations were included as donors. Every donor was a Caucasian adult living in Nashville, Tennessee, USA. CD4+ T cells were enriched by magnetic negative selection; naive cells were then positively selected on CD45RA, and the negative fraction formed the memory subset. Blood was obtained by leukapheresis, after which PBMCs were separated by Ficoll-Histopaque density gradient centrifugation and cryopreserved in liquid nitrogen vapor phase. Purity and quantity of every magnetically sorted T cell population were checked by analytical flow cytometry. Genomic DNA was isolated from every sorted fraction and measured by UV absorbance on a Nanodrop 2000c. Using the deep immunoSEQ assay, TCR CDR3 regions were amplified from genomic DNA by multiplex PCR. Extracted genomic DNA from each cell subset was distributed evenly across all wells of several immunoSEQ 96-well plates, and each plate was treated as a replicate. For sorted subsets, about 200 ng genomic DNA, equal to about 30,000 T cell genomes, was loaded into each replicate PCR. Purified libraries were quantified with a Qubit 3.0 fluorometer, sized on a Bioanalyzer 2100, and re-quantified with the KAPA Library Quantification kit. Each immunoSEQ 96-well plate was sequenced on its own single-read 150-cycle Illumina NextSeq 550 flow cell. Regarding the original processing steps: Because only junctional sequences without quality scores were contained in the immunoSEQ output, filtering matching that applied to full-length reads could not be performed. Sequences were annotated with PyIR, a Python wrapper for IgBLAST v1.9, and V/J genes and CDR3 were assigned using IMGT germline references. Reads were removed for weak V/J assignments (E-value above 1e-6), missing CDR3, stop codons, out-of-frame junctions, or ambiguous translated residues. V3J clonotypes were defined as sequences sharing the same inferred V gene, J gene, and CDR3 amino acid sequence. The percentage overlap between two repertoires was calculated by dividing the number of shared unique clonotypes by the size of the smaller repertoire. Three approaches were used to assess repertoire richness: RTK rarefaction, the Chao1 estimator, and Recon v2.1 estimates of unobserved clonotypes. For all TCRbeta clonotypes obtained by the gDNA method from a few donors, generation probabilities were computed with OLGA. The clones in this table, taken by TCRdb from immuneACCESS, are in-frame only. Not every clone is retained; where verified, under half of the shortfall comes from an unresolved V gene, and the cause of the rest is unknown. The D gene and trimming were derived from the DNA, and the V and J assignments and clone size from that table. The sample table lists 1,100,000 or so clones, around 78% of them with a count of one. The top ten constitute about 0.52% of the sample.

The junction carries 9 bases between V and J, which are trimmed by 2 bases and 3 bases respectively. The CDR3 has 14 amino acids, counting the end cysteine and phenylalanine. The entry retains the CDR3 DNA only, 42 bases that are in frame from base 1. From the germline V gene (reference sequence), CDR1 is LNHDA and CDR2 is SQIVND. The specimen sequenced was memory CD4+ T cells from PBMCs. Read against the paper, the sample's cell subset or site label means: CD45RA-negative fraction. The V gene is TRBV19 and the J gene is TRBJ2-3; the D region possibly corresponds to TRBD2 (5 bases align). This TCR was sampled from a man aged 18 to 30 in good health. Some clones in this sample may be carry-over from other donors' samples. The CDR3 protein: CASSIRGLTDTQYF. The DNA sequence is as follows: TGTGCCAGTAGTATACGGGGTCTGACAGATACGCAGTATTTT.